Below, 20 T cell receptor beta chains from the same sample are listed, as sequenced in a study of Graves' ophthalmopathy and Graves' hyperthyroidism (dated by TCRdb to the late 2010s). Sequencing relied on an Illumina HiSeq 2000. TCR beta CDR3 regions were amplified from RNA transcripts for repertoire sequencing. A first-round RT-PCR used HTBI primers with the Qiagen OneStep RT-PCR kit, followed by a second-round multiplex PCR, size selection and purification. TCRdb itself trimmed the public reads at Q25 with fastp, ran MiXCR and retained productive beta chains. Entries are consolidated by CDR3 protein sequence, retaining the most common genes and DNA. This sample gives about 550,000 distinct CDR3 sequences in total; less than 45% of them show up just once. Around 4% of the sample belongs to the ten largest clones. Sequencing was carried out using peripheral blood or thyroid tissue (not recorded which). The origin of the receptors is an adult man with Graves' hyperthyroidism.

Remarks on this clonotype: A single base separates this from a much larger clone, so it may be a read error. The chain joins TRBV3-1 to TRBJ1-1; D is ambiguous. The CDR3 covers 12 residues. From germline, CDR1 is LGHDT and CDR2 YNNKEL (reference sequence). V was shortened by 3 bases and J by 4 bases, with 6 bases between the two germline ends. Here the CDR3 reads CASSHESTEAFF. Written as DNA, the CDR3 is TGTGCCAGCAGCCATGAGAGCACTGAAGCTTTCTTT.

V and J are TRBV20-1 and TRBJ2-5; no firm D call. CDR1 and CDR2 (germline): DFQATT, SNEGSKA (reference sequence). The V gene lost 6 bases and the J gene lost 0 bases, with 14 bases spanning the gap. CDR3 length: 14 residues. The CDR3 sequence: CSAQLRANQETQYF. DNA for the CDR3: TGCAGTGCCCAGCTCCGGGCGAACCAAGAGACCCAGTACTTC.

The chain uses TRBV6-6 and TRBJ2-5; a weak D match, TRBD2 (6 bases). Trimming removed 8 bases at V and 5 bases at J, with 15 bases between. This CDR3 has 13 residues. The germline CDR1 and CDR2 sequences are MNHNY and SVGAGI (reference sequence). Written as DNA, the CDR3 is TGTGCCAGCTATTACGCGGGGACGGAGACCCAGTACTTC. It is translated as CASYYAGTETQYF.

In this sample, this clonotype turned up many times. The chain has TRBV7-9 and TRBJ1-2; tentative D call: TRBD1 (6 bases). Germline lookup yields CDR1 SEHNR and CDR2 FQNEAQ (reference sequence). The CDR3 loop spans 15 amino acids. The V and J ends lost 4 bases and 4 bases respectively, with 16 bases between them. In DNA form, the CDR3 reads TGTGCCAGCAGCTCCCTCCGGCAGGGGTTCTATGGCTACACCTTC. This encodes CASSSLRQGFYGYTF.

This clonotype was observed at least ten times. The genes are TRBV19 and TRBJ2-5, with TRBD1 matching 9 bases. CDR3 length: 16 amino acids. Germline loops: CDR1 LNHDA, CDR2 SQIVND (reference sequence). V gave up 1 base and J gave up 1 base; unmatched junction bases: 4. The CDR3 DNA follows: TGTGCCAGTAGTATAGTAGCGGACAGGGGCCAAGAGACCCAGTACTTC. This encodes CASSIVADRGQETQYF. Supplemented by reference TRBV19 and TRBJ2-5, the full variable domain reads DGGITQSPKYLFRKEGQNVTLSCEQNLNHDAMYWYRQDPGQGLRLIYYSQIVNDFQKGDIAEGYSVSREKKESFPLTVTSAQKNPTAFYLCASSIVADRGQETQYFGPGTRLLVL.

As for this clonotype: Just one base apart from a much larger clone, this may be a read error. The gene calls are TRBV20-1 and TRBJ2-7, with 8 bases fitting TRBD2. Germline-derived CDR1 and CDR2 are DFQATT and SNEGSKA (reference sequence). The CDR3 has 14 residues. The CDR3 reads CGARVSGGPYEQYF. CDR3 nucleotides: TGCGGTGCTAGAGTAAGCGGGGGACCATACGAGCAGTACTTC.

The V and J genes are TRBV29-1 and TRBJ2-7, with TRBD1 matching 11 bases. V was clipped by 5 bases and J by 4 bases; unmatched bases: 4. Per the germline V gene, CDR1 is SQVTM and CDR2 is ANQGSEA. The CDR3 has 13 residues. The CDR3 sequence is CSVPGTGGYEQYF. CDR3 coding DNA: TGCAGCGTTCCCGGGACAGGGGGTTACGAGCAGTACTTC.

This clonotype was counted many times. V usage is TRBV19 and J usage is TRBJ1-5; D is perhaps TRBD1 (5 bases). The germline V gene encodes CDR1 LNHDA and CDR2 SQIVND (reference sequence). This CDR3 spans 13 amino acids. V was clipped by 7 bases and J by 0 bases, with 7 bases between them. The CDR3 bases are TGTGCCAGTAAGACAGCTAGCAATCAGCCCCAGCATTTT. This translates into CASKTASNQPQHF.

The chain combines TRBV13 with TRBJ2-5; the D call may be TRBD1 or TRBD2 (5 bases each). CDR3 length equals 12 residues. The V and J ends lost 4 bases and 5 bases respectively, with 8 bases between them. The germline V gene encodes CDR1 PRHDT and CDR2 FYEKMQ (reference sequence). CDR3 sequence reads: CASSYGTETQYF. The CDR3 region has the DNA TGTGCCAGCAGCTACGGGACGGAGACCCAGTACTTC.

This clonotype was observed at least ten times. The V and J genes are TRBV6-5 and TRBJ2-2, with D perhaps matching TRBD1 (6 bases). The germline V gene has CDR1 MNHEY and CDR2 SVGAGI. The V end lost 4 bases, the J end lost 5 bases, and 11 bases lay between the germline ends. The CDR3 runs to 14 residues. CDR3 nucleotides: TGTGCCAGCAGTTTCGACAGGCAGACCGGGGAGCTGTTTTTT. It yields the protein CASSFDRQTGELFF.

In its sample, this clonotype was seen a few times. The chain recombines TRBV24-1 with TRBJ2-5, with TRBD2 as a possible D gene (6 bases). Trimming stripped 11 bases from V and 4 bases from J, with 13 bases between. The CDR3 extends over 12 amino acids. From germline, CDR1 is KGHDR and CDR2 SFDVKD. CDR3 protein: CAIGTRGETQYF. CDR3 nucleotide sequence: TGTGCCATTGGGACTCGGGGAGAGACCCAGTACTTC.

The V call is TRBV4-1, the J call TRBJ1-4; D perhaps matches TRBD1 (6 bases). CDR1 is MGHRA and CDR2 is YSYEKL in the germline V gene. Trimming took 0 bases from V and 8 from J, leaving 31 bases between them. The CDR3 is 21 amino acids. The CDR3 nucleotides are TGCGCCAGCAGCCAAGAATGGATCCCCCCCTGGGGCTCAGAGGGGGGCGAAAAACTGTTTTTT. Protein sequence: CASSQEWIPPWGSEGGEKLFF.

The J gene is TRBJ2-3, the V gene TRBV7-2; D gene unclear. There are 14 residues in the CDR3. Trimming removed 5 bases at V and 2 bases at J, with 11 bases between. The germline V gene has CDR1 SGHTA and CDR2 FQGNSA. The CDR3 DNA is TGTGCCAGCAGCCCACCGCCGTCCACAGATACGCAGTATTTT. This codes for CASSPPPSTDTQYF.

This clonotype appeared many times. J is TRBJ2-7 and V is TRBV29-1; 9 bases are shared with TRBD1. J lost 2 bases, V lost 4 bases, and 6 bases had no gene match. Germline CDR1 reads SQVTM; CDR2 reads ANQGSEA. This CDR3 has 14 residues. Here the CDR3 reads CSVAPGQGPYEQYF. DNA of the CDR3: TGCAGCGTTGCCCCTGGACAGGGGCCCTACGAGCAGTACTTC.

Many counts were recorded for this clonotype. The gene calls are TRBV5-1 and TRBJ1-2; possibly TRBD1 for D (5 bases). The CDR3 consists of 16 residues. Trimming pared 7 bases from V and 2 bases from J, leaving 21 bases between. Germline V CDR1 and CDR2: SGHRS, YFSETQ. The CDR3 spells CASFTGVMEGNYGYTF. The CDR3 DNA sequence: TGCGCCAGCTTTACGGGGGTCATGGAGGGGAACTATGGCTACACCTTC.

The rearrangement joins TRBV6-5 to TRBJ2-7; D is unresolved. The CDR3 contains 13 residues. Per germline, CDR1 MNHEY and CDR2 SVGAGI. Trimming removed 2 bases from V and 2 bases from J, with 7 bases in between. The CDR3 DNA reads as TGTGCCAGCAGTTACCAAGAAACCTACGAGCAGTACTTC. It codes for CASSYQETYEQYF.

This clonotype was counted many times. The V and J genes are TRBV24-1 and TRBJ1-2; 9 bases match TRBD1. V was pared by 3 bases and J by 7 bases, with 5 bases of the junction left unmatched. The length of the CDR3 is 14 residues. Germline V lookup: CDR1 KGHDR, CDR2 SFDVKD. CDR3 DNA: TGTGCCACCAGTGATGCCGGGACAGGGTCTGGCTACACCTTC. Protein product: CATSDAGTGSGYTF.

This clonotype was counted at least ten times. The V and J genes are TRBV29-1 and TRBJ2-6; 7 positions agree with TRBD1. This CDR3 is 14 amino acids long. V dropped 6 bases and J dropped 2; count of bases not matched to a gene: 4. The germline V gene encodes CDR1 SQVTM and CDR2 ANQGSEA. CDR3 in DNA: TGCAGCGTACCCACAGGGGCTGGGGCCAACGTCCTGACTTTC. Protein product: CSVPTGAGANVLTF.

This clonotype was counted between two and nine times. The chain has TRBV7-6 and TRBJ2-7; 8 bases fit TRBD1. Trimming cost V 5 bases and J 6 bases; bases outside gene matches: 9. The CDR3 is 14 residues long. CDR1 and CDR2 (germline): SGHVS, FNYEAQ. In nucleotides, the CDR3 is TGTGCCAGCAGCCCCGGACAGGGTGGGGTCGAGCAGTACTTC. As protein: CASSPGQGGVEQYF.

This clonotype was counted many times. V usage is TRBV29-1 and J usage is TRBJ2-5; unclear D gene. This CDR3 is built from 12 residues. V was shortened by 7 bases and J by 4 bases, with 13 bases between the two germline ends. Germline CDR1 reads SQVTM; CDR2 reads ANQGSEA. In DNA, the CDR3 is TGCAGCGCCACACCCCTCCCAGAGACCCAGTACTTC. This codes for CSATPLPETQYF.